This is a list of T cell receptor beta chains from one sample in a study of spatial heterogeneity in lung cancer. TCRdb reprocessed the 5' RACE reads with MiXCR, giving one entry per CDR3 protein. The table lists tens of thousands of distinct CDR3 sequences, about 8% of them singletons. The material was PBMCs, obtained at surgery. These receptors all stem from a female donor with early-stage non-small cell lung cancer. The CDR3 runs from the conserved cysteine through the conserved F or W. D genes are given only for firm matches. Clone size is given for some rows only: seen once, a few or many times, or a class if the clone is expanded.

CDR3nt | CDR3aa | j_gene | len | v_gene | d_gene | abundance
TGCGCCAGCAGCTTGGCAGGGGGCGCGGGCACTGAAGCTTTCTTT | CASSLAGGAGTEAFF | TRBJ1-1 | 15 | TRBV5-1 | TRBD1 | NA
TGTGCCAGCAGCGTAGAGTCCTTCGGGGAGCTGTTTTTT | CASSVESFGELFF | TRBJ2-2 | 13 | TRBV9 | NA | many
TGTGCCAGCAGCTTAGTAGGGCTGAACACCGGGGAGCTGTTTTTT | CASSLVGLNTGELFF | TRBJ2-2 | 15 | TRBV11-2 | NA | few
TGTGCCAGCAGTTTCGAACTAGCGGGGAACCCTAGCACAGATACGCAGTATTTT | CASSFELAGNPSTDTQYF | TRBJ2-3 | 18 | TRBV28 | TRBD2 | NA
TGCAGTGCTGCTAAGGGACGTAGTAACACTGAAGCTTTCTTT | CSAAKGRSNTEAFF | TRBJ1-1 | 14 | TRBV20-1 | NA | NA
TGTGCCAGCAGCCAAGGGACTAGCCTTCCAGATACGCAGTATTTT | CASSQGTSLPDTQYF | TRBJ2-3 | 15 | TRBV7-2 | TRBD2 | NA
TGTGCCTTTCGGACTAGCGGCACAGATACGCAGTATTTT | CAFRTSGTDTQYF | TRBJ2-3 | 13 | TRBV30 | TRBD2 | NA
TGTGCCAGCAGCCCCCTCTCGCGGGGGGGGATGGGGGAGCAGTTCTTC | CASSPLSRGGMGEQFF | TRBJ2-1 | 16 | TRBV7-8 | TRBD2 | many
TGTGCCACCAGCAGAGATCACTACGAGCAGTACTTC | CATSRDHYEQYF | TRBJ2-7 | 12 | TRBV15 | NA | few
TGTGCCAGCAGTTACGGCGGAGAAGCTTTCTTT | CASSYGGEAFF | TRBJ1-1 | 11 | TRBV6-6 | NA | many
TGTGCCAGCAGCTTAACACGGAACACCGGGGAGCTGTTTTTT | CASSLTRNTGELFF | TRBJ2-2 | 14 | TRBV11-3 | NA | many
TGTGCCAGTAGCCCTGCGTACGTCGTCTCTGGGGCCAACGTCCTGACTTTC | CASSPAYVVSGANVLTF | TRBJ2-6 | 17 | TRBV19 | NA | NA
TGCAGCGTTACACCCACGGAGACCCAGTACTTC | CSVTPTETQYF | TRBJ2-5 | 11 | TRBV29-1 | NA | many
TGTGCCAGCAGCCCTGGGGGCAGGGGGCCGAACACTGAAGCTTTCTTT | CASSPGGRGPNTEAFF | TRBJ1-1 | 16 | TRBV7-9 | TRBD1 | NA
TGTGCCAGCACACCGGATCTAACTCAGCCCCAGCATTTT | CASTPDLTQPQHF | TRBJ1-5 | 13 | TRBV2 | NA | many
TGTGCCAGCAGTGAGCCCTCCTACGAGCAGTACTTC | CASSEPSYEQYF | TRBJ2-7 | 12 | TRBV2 | NA | many